The 21 T cell receptor beta chains given below trace back to one sample, sequenced in a study of blood T cells in healthy people across ages. The authors ran a second PCR of about 7 to 11 cycles using a sample-barcoded 5' primer and a J-beta primer mix. TCRdb reprocessed the 5' RACE reads via MiXCR and lists one record per CDR3 protein. The sample consists of about a million distinct CDR3 sequences, roughly two fifths of them appearing once. The specimen was blood. The receptors come from a man younger than 35 in good health.

The chain links TRBV4-1 to TRBJ2-7; 8 bases match TRBD1. The V gene's germline CDR1 is MGHRA and CDR2 YSYEKL. After removal of 4 bases from V and 2 bases from J, the junction contained 10 bases not matched to a gene. The CDR3 totals 16 residues. CDR3 DNA: TGCGCCAGCAGCCGCGGACAGGGAGCCCTTCCCTACGAGCAGTACTTC. Translating it yields CASSRGQGALPYEQYF.

This chain uses TRBV20-1 with TRBJ2-7; D not certain. The closer fit of TRBJ2-5 to the DNA end suggests the J call may be wrong. The CDR3 loop spans 15 amino acids. Germline CDR1 and CDR2: DFQATT and SNEGSKA (reference sequence). CDR3 DNA sequence: TGCAGTGCTAGAGACCTGGCGGACCCCAAGGGGACCCAGTACTTC. Amino acids: CSARDLADPKGTQYF.

The J gene is TRBJ2-3, the V gene TRBV29-1; a weak D match, TRBD2 (5 bases). Germline lookup yields CDR1 SQVTM and CDR2 ANQGSEA. The length of the CDR3 is 13 residues. Deletions cut 1 base from V and 6 bases from J, with 11 bases between. The CDR3 here is CSVEAAAEDTQYF. The DNA of the CDR3 is TGCAGCGTTGAAGCCGCAGCGGAGGATACGCAGTATTTT.

This clonotype showed up just a few times. The chain joins TRBV7-2 to TRBJ2-5, with D perhaps being TRBD1 or TRBD2 (5 bases each). CDR1 is SGHTA and CDR2 is FQGNSA in the germline V gene. V lost 1 base and J 5 bases, leaving 11 bases between the germline ends. The CDR3 loop spans 14 amino acids. In DNA, the CDR3 is TGTGCCAGCAGCTTAGAGGTTAGGGACGAGACCCAGTACTTC. Its protein product is CASSLEVRDETQYF.

The chain has TRBV29-1 and TRBJ2-4; tentatively, D is TRBD1 (6 bases). The J call may be wrong; the DNA end is better matched by TRBJ2-7. The CDR3 spans 13 residues. Looked up from germline, CDR1 is SQVTM and CDR2 is ANQGSEA. CDR3: CSVVYRATDEQYF. CDR3 nucleotide sequence: TGCAGCGTTGTATACAGGGCCACCGACGAGCAGTACTTC.

This clonotype was found a few times. The chain carries TRBV6-2 or TRBV6-3 and TRBJ2-1; the D gene is possibly TRBD2 (6 bases). V was clipped by 0 bases and J by 10 bases, with 13 bases between them. CDR3 length: 14 amino acids. Germline CDR1 is MNHEY and CDR2 is SVGEGT. CDR3 DNA: TGTGCCAGCAGTTACTCTGGAGGGGTGCGAGAGCAGTTCTTC. This encodes CASSYSGGVREQFF.

This rearrangement joins TRBV14 to TRBJ2-1; unclear D gene. V lost 0 bases and J lost 8, with 14 bases in between. This CDR3 has 15 residues. Germline CDR1 and CDR2: SGHDN and FVKESK. CDR3 in amino acids: CASSQERGKVDEQFF. The DNA of the CDR3 is TGTGCCAGCAGCCAAGAGCGAGGCAAAGTGGATGAGCAGTTCTTC.

The chain combines TRBV2 with TRBJ2-2; D gene ambiguous. This CDR3 is 12 amino acids long. Trimming left V 7 bases short and J 6 bases short, with 9 bases between. Germline-derived CDR1 and CDR2 are SNHLY and FYNNEI. This CDR3 is CASTKDPGELFF. CDR3 nucleotides: TGTGCCAGCACCAAGGATCCCGGGGAGCTGTTTTTT.

V and J are TRBV12-3 or TRBV12-4 and TRBJ1-2, with 10 nucleotides matching TRBD1. The CDR3 has 14 amino acids. With 6 bases clipped from V and 6 bases from J, the junction kept 7 bases outside the gene matches. CDR3 region: CASSGQGVGDGYTF. The CDR3 nucleotides read TGTGCCAGCAGCGGACAGGGGGTTGGTGATGGCTACACCTTC.

The rearrangement joins TRBV6-5 to TRBJ1-6; D remains ambiguous. In germline, CDR1 is MNHEY, CDR2 SVGAGI. This CDR3 has 17 residues. Trimming removed 4 bases from V and 7 bases from J, with 20 bases in between. CDR3 sequence reads: CASSFRISTDNNSPLHF. The CDR3 nucleotides are TGTGCCAGCAGTTTTCGGATAAGTACAGACAACAATTCACCCCTCCACTTT.

J is TRBJ2-7 and V is TRBV2, with a weak D call TRBD1 (6 bases). The DNA end is more similar to TRBJ2-5, so the J call may be wrong. This CDR3 is 13 amino acids long. Germline CDR1 and CDR2: SNHLY and FYNNEI. CDR3 residues: CASRDRTQETQYF. The CDR3 bases are TGTGCCAGCAGGGACAGAACTCAAGAGACCCAGTACTTC.

The chain is built from TRBV14 and TRBJ2-4; D not certain. The end of the DNA is better explained by TRBJ2-7, so the J call may be wrong. CDR3 length: 13 residues. Per the germline V gene, CDR1 is SGHDN and CDR2 is FVKESK. CDR3 nucleotide sequence: TGTGCCAGCAGCCAAAGGGCCGTCCACGAGCAGTACTTC. Protein product: CASSQRAVHEQYF.

This clonotype was seen a few times. The rearrangement uses TRBV12-5 and TRBJ2-1; D is possibly TRBD2 (6 bases). Trimming removed 6 bases at V and 9 bases at J, with 12 bases between. The CDR3 totals 12 residues. Germline V gene lookup returns CDR1 LGHNT and CDR2 FRNRAP. Here the CDR3 DNA reads TGTGCTAGTGGCGGGGGTGATGGTGAGCAGTTCTTC. Its protein product is CASGGGDGEQFF.

This rearrangement joins TRBV12-3 or TRBV12-4 to TRBJ1-1; D remains ambiguous. Trimming took 3 bases from V and 5 from J, leaving 10 bases between them. This CDR3 contains 13 residues. DNA for the CDR3: TGTGCCAGCAGTTTTACGGCCGATACTGAAGCTTTCTTT. Protein product: CASSFTADTEAFF.

The rearrangement links TRBV7-9 to TRBJ2-2, with 7 bases that match TRBD1. The CDR3 sequence is 15 residues long. CDR1 and CDR2 from the germline V gene are SEHNR and FQNEAQ (reference sequence). The junction had 9 bases not matched to a gene; V was cut back by 5 bases and J by 6 bases. The CDR3 DNA reads as TGTGCCAGCAGCCACCGGGACAGTCAGGCCGGGGAGCTGTTTTTT. This sequence encodes CASSHRDSQAGELFF.

This clonotype was counted only a few times. The chain joins TRBV24-1 to TRBJ2-1; D call uncertain. Germline assignment: CDR1 KGHDR and CDR2 SFDVKD. The CDR3 covers 15 residues. V lost 4 bases and J 1 base, leaving 10 bases between the germline ends. The CDR3 DNA reads TGTGCCACCAGTGAATCAGCAAGATCCTACAATGAGCAGTTCTTC. As protein: CATSESARSYNEQFF.

V gene TRBV29-1 combines with J gene TRBJ1-4; 8 nucleotides match TRBD1. The V gene's germline CDR1 is SQVTM and CDR2 ANQGSEA. Germline trimming cut 6 bases from V and 4 bases from J; bases unmatched to any gene: 7. The CDR3 runs to 14 residues. DNA of the CDR3: TGCAGCGTGTTACAGGGGGGCAGTAATGAAAAACTGTTTTTT. It specifies CSVLQGGSNEKLFF.

This clonotype turned up a few times. The V and J genes are TRBV4-3 and TRBJ2-4, with D tentatively TRBD1 (5 bases). Germline V gene sequence: CDR1 LGHNA, CDR2 YSLEER. The germline V and J ends were trimmed by 0 bases and 8 bases, with 17 bases remaining between them. This CDR3 has 16 residues. The CDR3 is CASSQERPGKGDIQYF. The CDR3 DNA reads as TGCGCCAGCAGCCAAGAACGGCCAGGGAAGGGCGACATTCAGTACTTC.

The rearrangement joins TRBV20-1 to TRBJ2-3, with D perhaps TRBD2 (5 bases). V lost 5 bases and J lost 2, with 11 bases in between. The CDR3 is 13 residues long. Germline lookup yields CDR1 DFQATT and CDR2 SNEGSKA (reference sequence). In nucleotides, the CDR3 is TGCAGTGCTTTAAGCGGTGACACAGATACGCAGTATTTT. Its translation is CSALSGDTDTQYF.

The genes are TRBV12-3 or TRBV12-4 and TRBJ1-1; possibly TRBD1 for D (6 bases). This CDR3 is built from 12 residues. V lost 10 bases to trimming and J lost 4 bases, with 13 bases between them. The CDR3 DNA reads as TGTGCCACCGCTCAGGGGTCCACTGAAGCTTTCTTT. Amino acids: CATAQGSTEAFF.

The chain is built from TRBV4-2 and TRBJ2-3; tentative D call: TRBD2 (5 bases). The V end lost 1 base, the J end lost 3 bases, and 14 bases lay between the germline ends. Germline CDR1 reads LGHNA; CDR2 reads YNFKEQ. The CDR3 contains 16 residues. Here the CDR3 DNA reads TGTGCCAGCAGCCAAGCCATGAGGGCCGGTACAGATACGCAGTATTTT. Amino acids: CASSQAMRAGTDTQYF.